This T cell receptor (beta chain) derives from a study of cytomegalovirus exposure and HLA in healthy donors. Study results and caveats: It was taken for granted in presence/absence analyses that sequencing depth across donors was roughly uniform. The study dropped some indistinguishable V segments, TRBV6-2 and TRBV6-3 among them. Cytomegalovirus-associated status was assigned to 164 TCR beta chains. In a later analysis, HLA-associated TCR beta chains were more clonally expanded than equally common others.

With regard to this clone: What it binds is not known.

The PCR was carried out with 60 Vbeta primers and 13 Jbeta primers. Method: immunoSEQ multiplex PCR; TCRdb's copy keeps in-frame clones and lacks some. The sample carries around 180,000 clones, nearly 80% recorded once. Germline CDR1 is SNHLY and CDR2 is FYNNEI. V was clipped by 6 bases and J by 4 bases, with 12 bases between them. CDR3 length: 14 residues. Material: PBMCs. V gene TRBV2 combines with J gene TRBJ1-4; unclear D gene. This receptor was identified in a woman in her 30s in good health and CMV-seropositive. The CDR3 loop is CASRTTNSNEKLFF. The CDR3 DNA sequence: TGTGCCAGCAGAACGACGAACAGTAATGAAAAACTGTTTTTT.